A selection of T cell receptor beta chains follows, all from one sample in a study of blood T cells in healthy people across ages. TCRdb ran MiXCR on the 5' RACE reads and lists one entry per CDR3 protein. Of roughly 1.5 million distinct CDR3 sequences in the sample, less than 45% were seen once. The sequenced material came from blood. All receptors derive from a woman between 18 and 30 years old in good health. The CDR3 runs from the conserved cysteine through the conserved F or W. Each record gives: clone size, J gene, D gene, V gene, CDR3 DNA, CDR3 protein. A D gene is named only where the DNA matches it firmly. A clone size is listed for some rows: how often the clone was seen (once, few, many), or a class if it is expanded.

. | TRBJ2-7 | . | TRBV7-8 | TGTGCCATCAGCTTAGCGCGCAGGGCCGTCTCCTACGAGCAGTACTTC | CAISLARRAVSYEQYF
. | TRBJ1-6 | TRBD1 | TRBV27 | TGTGCCAGCAGTTTGGCAGGGGGTTGGTCACCCCTCCACTTT | CASSLAGGWSPLHF
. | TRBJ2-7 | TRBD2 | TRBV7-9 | TGTGCCAGCAGCTCCACTAGCGGTTCGCTATGCGAGCAGTACTTC | CASSSTSGSLCEQYF
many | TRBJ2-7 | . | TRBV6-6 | TGTGCCAGCAGCGACATTTACGAGCAGTACTTC | CASSDIYEQYF
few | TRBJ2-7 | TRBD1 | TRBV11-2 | TGTGCCAGCAGCTCCTCGGGACAGCCACCGGTCGAGCAGTACTTC | CASSSSGQPPVEQYF
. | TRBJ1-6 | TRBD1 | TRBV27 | TGTGCCAGCAGTTTGGGACAGGGAATGTCACCCCTCCACTTT | CASSLGQGMSPLHF
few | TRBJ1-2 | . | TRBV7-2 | TGTGCCAGCAGCCCGGGGCGATATCTTGCCAACTATGGCTACACCTTC | CASSPGRYLANYGYTF
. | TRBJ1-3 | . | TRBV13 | TGTGCCAGCAGCATACTCCAGGGTTCTGGAAACACCATATATTTT | CASSILQGSGNTIYF
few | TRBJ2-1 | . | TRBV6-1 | TGTGCCAGCATCGGGACCTACAATGAGCAGTTCTTC | CASIGTYNEQFF
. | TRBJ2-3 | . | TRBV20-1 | TGCAGTGCTATACGAGACAGGACAGATACGCAGTATTTT | CSAIRDRTDTQYF